This TCR beta chain was sequenced during a study of blood T cell repertoires in COVID-19. Study in general: From the United States, Italy and Spain came samples of acute and convalescent COVID-19. The cDNA or gDNA used as material had been derived from T cells, B-cell-depleted T cells, or PBMCs.

This CDR3 is 11 amino acids long. The germline CDR1 and CDR2 sequences are SQVTM and ANQGSEA. Trimming removed 5 bases at V and 2 bases at J, with 7 bases between. Original processing methods: Quantification of nucleated cells was approximated via reference gene primer amplification. Produced via immunoSEQ multiplex PCR; TCRdb's table is partial and in-frame only. D and trimming come from the DNA, and the V and J calls and clone size come from that table. Of 60,000 to 75,000 clones listed, roughly 88% are singletons. The receptor was isolated from a human donor in a cohort sampled during active COVID-19. The chain has TRBV29-1 and TRBJ2-7, with D unclear. The sequencing sample was made of peripheral blood. The CDR3 nucleotides read TGCAGCGTTATCGAGACCTACGAGCAGTACTTC. Translating gives CSVIETYEQYF.